The next 11 T cell receptor beta chains were all read from a single sample in a study of CD8 T cells in Susac syndrome. RNA totalling roughly 0.45 to 1 ug underwent reverse transcription with random hexamers. In TCRdb, the immunoSEQ multiplex PCR reads were re-called with MiXCR into one record per CDR3 protein. The table includes about 110,000 distinct CDR3 sequences, 94% detected once. The sample taken for sequencing was CD8+ T cells from PBMCs. All receptors come from a human donor with Susac syndrome.

This sequence joins TRBV7-9 and TRBJ1-1, with D uncertain. Looked up from germline, CDR1 is SEHNR and CDR2 is FQNEAQ (reference sequence). Trimming pared 3 bases from V and 1 base from J, leaving 6 bases between. The CDR3 has 13 residues. CDR3 loop: CASSFAENTEAFF. In nucleotides, the CDR3 is TGTGCCAGCAGCTTTGCGGAGAACACTGAAGCTTTCTTT.

J is TRBJ2-1 and V is TRBV20-1; D gene uncertain. The CDR3 loop spans 14 amino acids. Trimming shortened V by 5 bases and J by 0 bases, and 11 bases separated the two germline ends. Germline values: CDR1 DFQATT, CDR2 SNEGSKA (reference sequence). In DNA, the CDR3 is TGCAGTGCTTCACATCAGAGCTCCTACAATGAGCAGTTCTTC. It yields the protein CSASHQSSYNEQFF.

The V call is TRBV12-3 or TRBV12-4, the J call TRBJ2-7; TRBD1 matches 7 bases. V trimming: 8 bases; J trimming: 6 bases; junction bases outside the gene matches: 1. The CDR3 runs to 10 residues. The CDR3 reads CASRTGEQYF. The CDR3 DNA follows: TGTGCCAGCCGGACAGGCGAGCAGTACTTC.

The V call is TRBV29-1, the J call TRBJ1-2; perhaps TRBD1 as D (5 bases). Per germline, CDR1 SQVTM and CDR2 ANQGSEA. V lost 5 bases and J lost 8, with 15 bases in between. The CDR3 spans 12 residues. CDR3: CSVPGTAGGYTF. In DNA, the CDR3 is TGCAGCGTTCCCGGGACCGCCGGGGGCTACACCTTC.

This sequence joins TRBV9 and TRBJ2-2, with D unclear. V lost 6 bases, J lost 2 bases, and 8 bases lay in between. Germline V gene data show CDR1 as SGDLS and CDR2 as YYNGEE. The length of the CDR3 is 13 residues. The CDR3 region has the DNA TGTGCCAGCATGAAGGGCAACACCGGGGAGCTGTTTTTT. Its protein is CASMKGNTGELFF.

The chain joins TRBV20-1 to TRBJ2-1; D may be TRBD1 (5 bases). Germline CDR1 is DFQATT and CDR2 is SNEGSKA (reference sequence). The CDR3 has 15 residues. V shed 2 bases and J shed 0 bases, with 11 bases lying between them. The CDR3 region is CSARPTGSSYNEQFF. As DNA, the CDR3 is TGCAGTGCTAGACCCACAGGTTCCTCCTACAATGAGCAGTTCTTC.

The V and J genes are TRBV4-1 and TRBJ2-7; TRBD2 matches 11 bases. V lost 2 bases and J lost 4; bases outside the gene matches: 4. This CDR3 has 15 amino acids. Germline-derived CDR1 and CDR2 are MGHRA and YSYEKL. The CDR3 here is CASSQLAGGNYEQYF. CDR3 sequence (DNA): TGCGCCAGCAGCCAACTAGCGGGGGGTAATTACGAGCAGTACTTC.

The chain uses TRBV5-1 and TRBJ2-7; D gene uncertain. Per germline, CDR1 SGHRS and CDR2 YFSETQ. The CDR3 is made up of 11 amino acids. The V and J ends lost 4 bases and 7 bases respectively, with 9 bases between them. CDR3: CASSDTWEQYF. DNA of the CDR3: TGCGCCAGCAGCGATACCTGGGAGCAGTACTTC. The entire variable domain, with the rest obtained from reference TRBV5-1 and TRBJ2-7, is as follows: KAGVTQTPRYLIKTRGQQVTLSCSPISGHRSVSWYQQTPGQGLQFLFEYFSETQRNKGNFPGRFSGRQFSNSRSEMNVSTLELGDSALYLCASSDTWEQYFGPGTRLTVT.

The gene calls are TRBV6-5 and TRBJ1-5; 7 nucleotides line up with TRBD1. V was clipped by 2 bases and J by 2 bases; unmatched bases: 0. This CDR3 is built from 14 residues. Germline V CDR1 and CDR2: MNHEY, SVGAGI. CDR3 sequence: CASSYGTGNQPQHF. CDR3 DNA sequence: TGTGCCAGCAGTTACGGGACAGGCAATCAGCCCCAGCATTTT.

This CDR3 is CASSWTGPSYEQYF. The CDR3, as DNA: TGCGCCAGCAGCTGGACAGGGCCGTCCTACGAGCAGTACTTC. V and J are TRBV5-1 and TRBJ2-7, with 8 bases matching TRBD1. This CDR3 is built from 14 residues. V shed 3 bases and J 1 base; nucleotides not matched to a gene: 3. Germline V gives CDR1 SGHRS, CDR2 YFSETQ.

This sequence joins TRBV6-2 or TRBV6-3 and TRBJ2-7; D is perhaps TRBD2 (5 bases). This CDR3 comprises 15 residues. CDR1 MNHEY and CDR2 SVGEGT come from the germline V gene. The ends were cut back, 4 bases at V and 0 bases at J, with 13 bases in the middle. The CDR3 DNA is TGTGCCAGCAGTTGGGAGACTCGCAGCTCCTACGAGCAGTACTTC. Its translation is CASSWETRSSYEQYF.